This T cell receptor (beta chain) is from a study of OX40 agonist ivuxolimab in advanced cancers. Study at large: One patient with hepatocellular carcinoma and two with cutaneous melanoma, three in all, had partial responses.

This CDR3 is 13 amino acids long. V was shortened by 4 bases and J by 5 bases, with 11 bases between the two germline ends. CDR1 is MDHEN and CDR2 is SYDVKM in the germline V gene. Profiling relied on immunoSEQ multiplex PCR, and the TCRdb table lists in-frame clones only, not all of them. Of roughly 71,000 clones in the sample, 88% were seen once. Individuals having autoimmune disease history or systemic immunosuppression were not enrolled. Sequencing used CD4+ or CD8+ T cells sorted from blood, obtained in a trial of the OX40 agonist ivuxolimab. The chain links TRBV28 to TRBJ1-2, with D maybe TRBD1 (5 bases). The clonotype originates from an adult with an advanced solid tumor such as melanoma, head and neck, liver or kidney cancer. CDR3 bases: TGTGCCAGCAGTTCTCTGGGGGGGTATGGCTACACCTTC. Protein: CASSSLGGYGYTF.